The clone carrying this T cell receptor beta chain was detected many times. As yet, its antigen is unknown. This record comes from a study of neurological immune-mediated disorders. Broader study findings: In HTLV-1-associated myelopathy, TCR clonal expansion was greatest, and in multiple sclerosis it was least, below healthy controls. As far as clinical or MRI features were concerned, none was associated with the multiple sclerosis repertoire cluster.

The cDNA came from 5'RACE, which used 10-nucleotide random UMIs. Each CDR3 protein is one row after TCRdb ran MiXCR on the 5' RACE reads. Here the sample spans approximately 20,000 distinct CDR3 sequences, over 2.5% being singletons. This CDR3 contains 16 residues. From germline, CDR1 is SGHRS and CDR2 YFSETQ. Trimming took 2 bases from V and 4 from J, leaving 15 bases between them. The chain employs TRBV5-1 and TRBJ1-4; perhaps TRBD1 as D (5 bases). The receptor was isolated from a woman between 18 and 29 years old with multiple sclerosis. Specimen: PBMCs. CDR3 protein: CASSFQGPGGNEKLFF. The CDR3 nucleotides are TGCGCCAGCAGCTTCCAGGGACCCGGGGGTAATGAAAAACTGTTTTTT.